The present entry profiles one TCR beta chain with its context. What it binds is unknown. Treatment reported: oral pan-JAK inhibitor, 5-10 mg twice daily. The sample is drawn from a study of CD8+ T cells in alopecia areata. Study in general: Administration of oral tofacitinib to treated patients was at 5 to 10 mg twice daily.

Findings and limits, study-wide: In scalp, tofacitinib significantly decreased clonality and expanded CD8+ clones among the top 100.

cDNA prepared by RNA extraction and subsequent reverse transcription served as the template for sequencing. Produced via immunoSEQ multiplex PCR; TCRdb's table is partial and in-frame only. The sample shows 95,000 to 150,000 clones, over 60% of them seen only once. The material was CD4+ T cells sorted from blood, obtained at week 4, from a patient treated with tofacitinib. This TCR was sampled from a human donor with alopecia areata.

CDR3 DNA sequence: TGTGCCAGCAGCTTAGGGTATAGCGAAGGGGGTGAGCAGTTCTTC. It specifies CASSLGYSEGGEQFF. The chain couples TRBV7-7 to TRBJ2-1; possibly TRBD1 for D (6 bases). Looked up from germline, CDR1 is SSHAT and CDR2 is FNYEAQ (reference sequence). The CDR3 has 15 residues. V was trimmed by 1 base and J by 9 bases, leaving 16 bases between them.